This T cell receptor (beta chain) was recovered during a study of T cell repertoires in cytomegalovirus infection. For the study at large: Alongside well-studied HLA-B-restricted CMV epitopes, recently identified HLA-C-restricted CMV epitopes were also used. Through public TCR beta signatures, both CMV infection and matching HLA type were indicated.

MiXCR was run by TCRdb on the reads, yielding one entry per CDR3 protein. The data hold 650,000 to 900,000 distinct CDR3 sequences, with 25% to 30% observed a single time. Study-level points and caveats: Dominating the ex vivo response were HLA-C-restricted CMV-specific TCR beta clonotypes. The cumulative frequency of public TCR beta families identified carriers of CMV plus the relevant HLA.

This clonotype was observed a handful of times. Its antigen is unidentified. The germline gives CDR1 ENHRY, CDR2 SYGVKD. The CDR3 spans 17 residues. The V end lost 1 base, the J end lost 3 bases, and 17 bases lay between the germline ends. The chain joins TRBV10-3 to TRBJ2-3; tentatively, D is TRBD2 (5 bases). The sample was cultured CD8+ T cells from PBMCs, taken from culture after CMV antigen stimulation. This clonotype originated in a human donor in good health (CMV status not recorded). Some clones in this sample may be carry-over from other donors' samples. The CDR3 DNA sequence: TGTGCCATCAGTGAGTTCGACTTAACTAGGGAAACAGATACGCAGTATTTT. This codes for CAISEFDLTRETDTQYF.